The rows below give T cell receptor beta chains drawn from one sample of a study of T cell changes during pregnancy in multiple sclerosis. Repertoires were generated with immunoSEQ multiplex PCR, while TCRdb's copy carries only in-frame clones and drops some. The table lists roughly 100,000 clones, roughly nine tenths of them singletons. The material was peripheral blood, obtained after pregnancy. These receptors all stem from a female donor with multiple sclerosis, enrolled in a pregnancy study. Both conserved end residues are part of each CDR3. Fields, in order: J gene, V gene, D gene, clone size, CDR3 DNA, CDR3 protein. A D gene is named only where the DNA matches it firmly. Clone size is shown for a subset of rows, as once, few, many or a class of expanded clone.

J: TRBJ2-2; V: TRBV5-1; D: NA; size: NA; DNA: TGCGCCAGCAGCCGTGTACAGGGCAGAACGAACACCGGGGAGCTGTTTTTT; CDR3: CASSRVQGRTNTGELFF
J: TRBJ1-4; V: TRBV7-2; D: TRBD1; size: NA; DNA: TGTGCCAGCAGCTTAGCCACAGGGGAGGAAAAACTGTTTTTT; CDR3: CASSLATGEEKLFF
J: TRBJ2-2; V: TRBV7-9; D: NA; size: NA; DNA: TGTGCCAGCAGCACAATGAGGGGGGGCCCGAACACCGGGGAGCTGTTTTTT; CDR3: CASSTMRGGPNTGELFF
J: TRBJ2-7; V: TRBV5-1; D: TRBD1; size: few; DNA: TGCGCCAGCAGCTTGGTGGGACAGTTTTACGAGCAGTACTTC; CDR3: CASSLVGQFYEQYF
J: TRBJ1-4; V: TRBV9; D: TRBD1; size: NA; DNA: TGTGCCAGCAGCGGGACAGGGCTTGAAAAACTGTTTTTT; CDR3: CASSGTGLEKLFF
J: TRBJ1-1; V: TRBV6-6; D: TRBD1; size: NA; DNA: TGTGCCAGCAGTTACTCGGGGGACAGGGGCACTGAAGCTTTCTTT; CDR3: CASSYSGDRGTEAFF
J: TRBJ1-4; V: TRBV18; D: NA; size: NA; DNA: TGTGCCAGCTCCCTCAATGAAAAACTGTTTTTT; CDR3: CASSLNEKLFF
J: TRBJ1-2; V: TRBV6-1; D: NA; size: NA; DNA: TGTGCCAGGCGACAGGATATAGGTGGTGGCTACACCTTC; CDR3: CARRQDIGGGYTF
J: TRBJ1-1; V: TRBV30; D: NA; size: NA; DNA: TGTGCCTGGAGTGGCCCCCTGATAGCGAACACTGAAGCTTTCTTT; CDR3: CAWSGPLIANTEAFF
J: TRBJ1-1; V: TRBV19; D: TRBD1; size: NA; DNA: TGTGCCAGTAGTCAGACAGGGATGAACACTGAAGCTTTCTTT; CDR3: CASSQTGMNTEAFF
J: TRBJ1-4; V: TRBV9; D: NA; size: once; DNA: TGTGCCAGCAGTTCATTTGACAAGGATGGCGAAAAACTGTTTTTT; CDR3: CASSSFDKDGEKLFF
J: TRBJ2-6; V: TRBV18; D: TRBD1; size: NA; DNA: TGTGCCAGCTCAGGAGCCGCGGGACAGGGCCCCTCTGGGGCCAACGTCCTGACTTTC; CDR3: CASSGAAGQGPSGANVLTF
J: TRBJ2-7; V: TRBV11-2; D: TRBD1; size: NA; DNA: TGTGCCAGCAGCTTCGGGACAGATGATTACGAGCAGTACTTC; CDR3: CASSFGTDDYEQYF
J: TRBJ1-4; V: TRBV6-5; D: NA; size: few; DNA: TGTGCCAGCTGCTCCGGAGGCAATGAAAAACTGTTTTTT; CDR3: CASCSGGNEKLFF
J: TRBJ2-7; V: TRBV19; D: TRBD2; size: NA; DNA: TGTGCCAGTAGTATAGGTTCGGCCGGGACTAGCGTGATCGAGCAGTACTTC; CDR3: CASSIGSAGTSVIEQYF
J: TRBJ1-2; V: TRBV2; D: TRBD1; size: NA; DNA: TGTGCCAGCAGTGTAACGGGACAGGGGGCCTATGGCTACACCTTC; CDR3: CASSVTGQGAYGYTF
J: TRBJ2-3; V: TRBV5-1; D: TRBD2; size: once; DNA: TGCGCCAGCAGCTTGGAGCCGGGGGGTTCCACAGATACGCAGTATTTT; CDR3: CASSLEPGGSTDTQYF
J: TRBJ1-5; V: TRBV4-1; D: NA; size: once; DNA: TGCGCCAGCAGCCAGGGGATGTTTGGGCAGGGGAGCAATCAGCCCCAGCATTTT; CDR3: CASSQGMFGQGSNQPQHF
J: TRBJ2-1; V: TRBV9; D: TRBD1; size: NA; DNA: TGTGCCAGCAGCGTACAATTCAGGGGGCCCTACAATGAGCAGTTCTTC; CDR3: CASSVQFRGPYNEQFF
J: TRBJ2-6; V: TRBV6-5; D: NA; size: NA; DNA: TGTGCCAGCACCGGAGGAAACTCTGGGGCCAACGTCCTGACTTTC; CDR3: CASTGGNSGANVLTF
J: TRBJ1-5; V: TRBV11-2; D: NA; size: NA; DNA: TGTGCCAGCAGCCTCACAGGGATGGGTCAGCCCCAGCATTTT; CDR3: CASSLTGMGQPQHF
J: TRBJ2-7; V: TRBV5-1; D: NA; size: NA; DNA: TGCGCCAGCAGTTTGACTGCGGGATACGAGCAGTACTTC; CDR3: CASSLTAGYEQYF
J: TRBJ1-1; V: TRBV29-1; D: NA; size: once; DNA: TGCAGCGTGGACAGCAATCAAGCTTTCTTT; CDR3: CSVDSNQAFF
J: TRBJ2-7; V: TRBV5-1; D: TRBD1; size: NA; DNA: TGCGCCAGCAGCCCGGATCCGGGACAGGCGACCTACGAGCAGTACTTC; CDR3: CASSPDPGQATYEQYF
J: TRBJ2-5; V: TRBV19; D: NA; size: NA; DNA: TGTGCCAGTAGTCGACCACAGGGAATTTCGGAGACCCAGTACTTC; CDR3: CASSRPQGISETQYF